The 27 T cell receptor beta chains reported below all come from one sample, sequenced in a study of graft-versus-host responses after intestinal transplantation. These receptors are not linked to any known antigen. The repertoire was sequenced with immunoSEQ multiplex PCR; TCRdb's copy has only in-frame clones and lacks some. The sample shows tens of thousands of clones, 90% to 95% of them seen only once. The sample in question was unstimulated CD8+ T cells sorted from spleen or lymph node cells, obtained before transplant. The origin of the receptors is a human donor who was the organ donor for an intestinal transplant.

The chain joins TRBV28 to TRBJ2-7; 9 positions match TRBD1. The germline V gene encodes CDR1 MDHEN and CDR2 SYDVKM. The trim removed 3 bases at V and 7 bases at J, leaving 10 bases unmatched. This CDR3 has 15 amino acids. CDR3 residues: CASSLDQGTGWEQYF. In DNA, the CDR3 is TGTGCCAGCAGTTTGGACCAAGGGACAGGGTGGGAGCAGTACTTC.

This clone has only one observation. The chain has TRBV7-2 and TRBJ2-1; D might be TRBD2 (6 bases). The length of the CDR3 is 14 residues. The V and J ends lost 5 bases and 5 bases respectively, with 13 bases between them. CDR1 is SGHTA and CDR2 is FQGNSA in the germline V gene. As DNA, the CDR3 is TGTGCCAGCAGCCTCGGGACTTATCACAATGAGCAGTTCTTC. This encodes CASSLGTYHNEQFF.

The gene calls are TRBV5-1 and TRBJ2-1; 10 bases agree with TRBD2. The CDR3 has 16 amino acids. CDR1 and CDR2 from the germline V gene are SGHRS and YFSETQ. Trimming took 0 bases from V and 3 from J; bases not matched to a gene: 3. This chain's CDR3 is CASSLVASGGYNEQFF. CDR3 DNA sequence: TGCGCCAGCAGCTTGGTGGCTAGCGGGGGCTACAATGAGCAGTTCTTC. Full variable domain (outside the CDR3, taken from reference TRBV5-1 and TRBJ2-1): KAGVTQTPRYLIKTRGQQVTLSCSPISGHRSVSWYQQTPGQGLQFLFEYFSETQRNKGNFPGRFSGRQFSNSRSEMNVSTLELGDSALYLCASSLVASGGYNEQFFGPGTRLTVL.

The chain links TRBV5-4 to TRBJ1-2, with no clear D. Germline CDR1 is SGHNT and CDR2 is YYREEE (reference sequence). The V and J ends lost 0 bases and 4 bases respectively, with 10 bases between them. This CDR3 comprises 14 residues. CDR3 nucleotide sequence: TGTGCCAGCAGCTTGGCCCAGACTAGCTATGGCTACACCTTC. It encodes CASSLAQTSYGYTF.

The chain carries TRBV4-1 and TRBJ1-2; D possibly corresponds to TRBD1 (6 bases). Per germline, CDR1 MGHRA and CDR2 YSYEKL. V lost 1 base and J 4 bases, leaving 13 bases between the germline ends. The CDR3 has 15 residues. The CDR3 bases are TGCGCCAGCAGCCAAGCAGGGGTAGACAGCTATGGCTACACCTTC. This sequence encodes CASSQAGVDSYGYTF.

The chain couples TRBV9 to TRBJ2-7; possible D gene TRBD1, 6 bases. The CDR3 spans 14 residues. Trimming removed 0 bases at V and 5 bases at J, with 12 bases between. Germline CDR1 reads SGDLS; CDR2 reads YYNGEE. This CDR3 reads CASSVVDSSHEQYF. The CDR3 bases are TGTGCCAGCAGCGTAGTGGACAGCAGCCACGAGCAGTACTTC.

V usage is TRBV9 and J usage is TRBJ2-7; 9 bases line up with TRBD1. J was trimmed by 4 bases and V by 4 bases; bases with no gene match: 6. The germline V gene has CDR1 SGDLS and CDR2 YYNGEE. CDR3 length: 14 residues. The CDR3 DNA follows: TGTGCCAGCAGCCCCGGGACAGGGATTTACGAGCAGTACTTC. Translated, it gives CASSPGTGIYEQYF.

V is TRBV28 and J is TRBJ2-7; D unresolved. The ends were cut back, 6 bases at V and 3 bases at J, with 9 bases in the middle. This CDR3 has 12 amino acids. Germline V gene data show CDR1 as MDHEN and CDR2 as SYDVKM. The CDR3 DNA reads TGTGCCAGCAGAGACAAGGTCTACGAGCAGTACTTC. Protein product: CASRDKVYEQYF. The whole variable domain, remainder taken from reference TRBV28 and TRBJ2-7, is DVKVTQSSRYLVKRTGEKVFLECVQDMDHENMFWYRQDPGLGLRLIYFSYDVKMKEKGDIPEGYSVSREKKERFSLILESASTNQTSMYLCASRDKVYEQYFGPGTRLTVT.

This chain links TRBV13 with TRBJ2-7; 7 bases map to TRBD2. V shed 5 bases and J 7 bases; nucleotides not matched to a gene: 2. Germline lookup yields CDR1 PRHDT and CDR2 FYEKMQ (reference sequence). This CDR3 is 11 amino acids long. The CDR3 region has the DNA TGTGCCAGCAGCCTGGGGGGGGAGCAGTACTTC. The encoded protein is CASSLGGEQYF.

The CDR3 nucleotides are TGTGCCAGCAGTGAAGAGGGCGAAAGTCGATACAATGAGCAGTTCTTC. Its protein product is CASSEEGESRYNEQFF. This chain connects TRBV2 to TRBJ2-1, with D unclear. With 1 base removed from V and 4 bases from J, the gap between germline ends came to 14 bases. The CDR3 length is 16 residues. Germline assignment: CDR1 SNHLY and CDR2 FYNNEI.

The chain has TRBV30 and TRBJ1-1; no clear D gene. There are 14 residues in the CDR3. CDR1 is GTSNPN and CDR2 is SVGIG in the germline V gene (reference sequence). Trimming removed 0 bases from V and 0 bases from J, with 8 bases in between. CDR3 protein: CAWSVVTVNTEAFF. In DNA, the CDR3 is TGTGCCTGGAGTGTGGTCACAGTGAACACTGAAGCTTTCTTT.

J is TRBJ2-7 and V is TRBV6-5; a possible D gene is TRBD2 (5 bases). The CDR3 is made up of 15 amino acids. Germline CDR1 MNHEY, CDR2 SVGAGI. V lost 6 bases and J 3 bases, leaving 18 bases between the germline ends. The CDR3 is CASRDSDGLGYEQYF. The CDR3 DNA sequence: TGTGCCAGCAGGGACTCGGACGGTTTAGGCTACGAGCAGTACTTC.

V and J are TRBV28 and TRBJ1-4; D unclear. V was trimmed by 6 bases and J by 8 bases, leaving 13 bases between them. This CDR3 has 13 amino acids. The germline V gene has CDR1 MDHEN and CDR2 SYDVKM. In nucleotides, the CDR3 is TGTGCCAGCAGAAAGTCAGGCGTCGAAAAACTGTTTTTT. Its translation: CASRKSGVEKLFF.

This chain joins TRBV4-3 and TRBJ1-2; D ambiguous. Germline values: CDR1 LGHNA, CDR2 YSLEER. This CDR3 comprises 12 residues. V was shortened by 5 bases and J by 8 bases, with 12 bases between the two germline ends. In DNA, the CDR3 is TGCGCCAGCAGCGTAGGAGGGAGCGGCTACACCTTC. This encodes CASSVGGSGYTF.

This chain joins TRBV19 and TRBJ1-6; D is unclear. V dropped 3 bases and J dropped 7 bases, with 19 bases sitting between them. Germline CDR1 LNHDA, CDR2 SQIVND (reference sequence). This CDR3 spans 17 amino acids. The CDR3 bases are TGTGCCAGTAGTATGCGACTCGATGGCGCGGGAAATTCACCCCTCCACTTT. Protein product: CASSMRLDGAGNSPLHF.

The chain is built from TRBV30 and TRBJ1-1; D ambiguous. V lost 2 bases and J lost 9, with 13 bases in between. The germline V gene has CDR1 GTSNPN and CDR2 SVGIG (reference sequence). This CDR3 has 12 amino acids. The CDR3 spells CAWSLTLNQAFF. DNA for the CDR3: TGTGCCTGGAGTTTAACCTTAAATCAAGCTTTCTTT.

Comment on this clone: An end of the junction does not agree with germline; a read error may underlie this. V and J are TRBV29-1 and TRBJ1-1; a weak D match, TRBD1 (5 bases). CDR3 size: 12 residues. The germline gives CDR1 SQVTM, CDR2 ANQGSEA. As DNA, the CDR3 is TGCAGCGTTGAAGGGGGGAACCCTGAAGCTTTCTTT. Translated, it gives CSVEGGNPEAFF.

The rearrangement links TRBV27 to TRBJ1-1; D perhaps matches TRBD1 (6 bases). V was trimmed by 7 bases and J by 4 bases, leaving 22 bases between them. CDR1 and CDR2 from the germline V gene are MNHEY and SMNVEV (reference sequence). The CDR3 extends over 16 amino acids. Written as DNA, the CDR3 is TGTGCCAGCACCTTGAGTCCAGGGGCGATGACCACTGAAGCTTTCTTT. This gives the protein CASTLSPGAMTTEAFF.

CDR3 amino acids: CASRDRSNQPQHF. The CDR3 bases are TGTGCCAGCAGGGACCGGAGCAATCAGCCCCAGCATTTT. The genes are TRBV2 and TRBJ1-5; D remains ambiguous. Germline V CDR1 and CDR2: SNHLY, FYNNEI. The CDR3 spans 13 residues. V was clipped by 6 bases and J by 1 base, with 7 bases between them.

The V call is TRBV4-3, the J call TRBJ1-1; no clear D gene. Germline V gene data show CDR1 as LGHNA and CDR2 as YSLEER. V was trimmed by 8 bases and J by 7 bases, leaving 17 bases between them. This CDR3 has 13 residues. CDR3 nucleotide sequence: TGCGCCAGCTCAGGAGAGAGGGCGGTTGAAGCTTTCTTT. Translating it yields CASSGERAVEAFF.

This clone has a single count. The chain is built from TRBV5-1 and TRBJ2-7; 9 positions agree with TRBD1. After removal of 4 bases from V and 0 bases from J, the junction contained 2 bases not matched to a gene. There are 14 residues in the CDR3. Per the germline V gene, CDR1 is SGHRS and CDR2 is YFSETQ. The CDR3 loop is CASSRGQGSYEQYF. The CDR3 DNA reads TGCGCCAGCAGCCGGGGACAGGGCTCCTACGAGCAGTACTTC.

This rearrangement joins TRBV27 to TRBJ2-7, with 10 bases aligning to TRBD1. Germline CDR1 MNHEY, CDR2 SMNVEV (reference sequence). Trimming cost V 2 bases and J 3 bases; bases outside gene matches: 4. The CDR3 is made up of 15 amino acids. Here the CDR3 reads CASSLKTGGFYEQYF. CDR3 DNA: TGTGCCAGCAGTTTAAAGACAGGGGGCTTCTACGAGCAGTACTTC.

V usage is TRBV7-9 and J usage is TRBJ1-1; a weak D match, TRBD1 (5 bases). The ends were cut back, 8 bases at V and 6 bases at J, with 19 bases in the middle. CDR1 SEHNR and CDR2 FQNEAQ come from the germline V gene (reference sequence). This CDR3 has 14 amino acids. In DNA form, the CDR3 reads TGTGCCAGCGCCGGGGGTAGGGAATCAGCTGAAGCTTTCTTT. Protein sequence: CASAGGRESAEAFF.

The rearrangement links TRBV6-1 to TRBJ2-1; no firm D call. This CDR3 contains 16 residues. V was clipped by 1 base and J by 3 bases, with 13 bases between them. Germline V gives CDR1 MNHNS, CDR2 SASEGT. CDR3 DNA sequence: TGTGCCAGCAGTGAAGAGGGATTGTGGAACTACAATGAGCAGTTCTTC. This sequence encodes CASSEEGLWNYNEQFF.

The V gene is TRBV6-1, the J gene TRBJ2-7; D may match TRBD1 or TRBD2 (6 bases each). The CDR3 sequence is 14 residues long. V lost 2 bases to trimming and J lost 2 bases, with 10 bases between them. Germline lookup yields CDR1 MNHNS and CDR2 SASEGT. The chain's CDR3 is CASSEWGAAYEQYF. CDR3 sequence (DNA): TGTGCCAGCAGTGAATGGGGGGCCGCCTACGAGCAGTACTTC.

The CDR3 bases are TGTGCCAGCAGCTTAGCGCATGGGGGGGAGACCCAGTACTTC. Protein product: CASSLAHGGETQYF. This sequence joins TRBV7-9 and TRBJ2-5, with D perhaps matching TRBD2 (6 bases). The V gene's germline CDR1 is SEHNR and CDR2 FQNEAQ (reference sequence). V dropped 0 bases and J dropped 5 bases, with 10 bases sitting between them. CDR3 length: 14 amino acids.

The gene calls are TRBV28 and TRBJ1-1, with 8 bases fitting TRBD1. V trimming: 3 bases; J trimming: 6 bases; junction bases outside the gene matches: 12. CDR3 size: 16 residues. The germline gives CDR1 MDHEN, CDR2 SYDVKM. In nucleotides, the CDR3 is TGTGCCAGCAGTTTTCCCCCCGGACAGGGCGAACCTGAAGCTTTCTTT. This sequence encodes CASSFPPGQGEPEAFF.